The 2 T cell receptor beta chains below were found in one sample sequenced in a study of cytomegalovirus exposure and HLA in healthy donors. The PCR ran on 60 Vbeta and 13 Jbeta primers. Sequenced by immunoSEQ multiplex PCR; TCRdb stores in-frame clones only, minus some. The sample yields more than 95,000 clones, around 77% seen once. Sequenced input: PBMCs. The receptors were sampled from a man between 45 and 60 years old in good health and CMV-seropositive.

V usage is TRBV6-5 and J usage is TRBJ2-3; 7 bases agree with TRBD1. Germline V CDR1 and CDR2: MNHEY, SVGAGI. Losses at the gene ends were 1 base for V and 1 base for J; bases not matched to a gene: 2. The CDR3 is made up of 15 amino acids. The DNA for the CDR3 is TGTGCCAGCAGTTACTACGGACAGGGCACAGATACGCAGTATTTT. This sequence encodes CASSYYGQGTDTQYF.

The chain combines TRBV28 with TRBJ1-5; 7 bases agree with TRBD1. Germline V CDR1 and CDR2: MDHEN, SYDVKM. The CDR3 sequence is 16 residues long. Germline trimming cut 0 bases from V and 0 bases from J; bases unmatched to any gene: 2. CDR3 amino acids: CASSLWTGHSNQPQHF. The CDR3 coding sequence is TGTGCCAGCAGTTTATGGACAGGGCATAGCAATCAGCCCCAGCATTTT.